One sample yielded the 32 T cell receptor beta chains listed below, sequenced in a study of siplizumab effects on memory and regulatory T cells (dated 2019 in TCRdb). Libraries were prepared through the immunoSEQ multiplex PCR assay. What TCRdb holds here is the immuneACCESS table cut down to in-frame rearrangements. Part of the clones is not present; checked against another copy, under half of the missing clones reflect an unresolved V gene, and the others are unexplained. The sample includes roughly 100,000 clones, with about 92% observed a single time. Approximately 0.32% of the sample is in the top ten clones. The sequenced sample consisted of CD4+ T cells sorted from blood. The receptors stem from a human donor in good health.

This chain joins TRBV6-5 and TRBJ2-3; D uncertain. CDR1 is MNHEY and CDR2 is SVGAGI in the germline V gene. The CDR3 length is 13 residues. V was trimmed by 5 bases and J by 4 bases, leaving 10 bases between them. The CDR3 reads CASSNPSADTQYF. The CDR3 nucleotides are TGTGCCAGCAGTAACCCTAGTGCAGATACGCAGTATTTT.

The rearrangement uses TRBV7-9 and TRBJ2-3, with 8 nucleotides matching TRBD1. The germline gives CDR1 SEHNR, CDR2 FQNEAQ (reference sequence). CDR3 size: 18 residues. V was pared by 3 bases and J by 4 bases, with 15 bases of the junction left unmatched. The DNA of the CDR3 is TGTGCCAGCAGCTTTTGGTCTGGACAGGGTCACAGAGCAGATACGCAGTATTTT. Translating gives CASSFWSGQGHRADTQYF.

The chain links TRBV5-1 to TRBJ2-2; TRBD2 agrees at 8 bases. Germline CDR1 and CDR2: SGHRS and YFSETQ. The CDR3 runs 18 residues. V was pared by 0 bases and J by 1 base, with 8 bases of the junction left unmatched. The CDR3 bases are TGCGCCAGCAGCTTGGCGGGGGGGCAGGGCCGGAACACCGGGGAGCTGTTTTTT. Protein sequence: CASSLAGGQGRNTGELFF.

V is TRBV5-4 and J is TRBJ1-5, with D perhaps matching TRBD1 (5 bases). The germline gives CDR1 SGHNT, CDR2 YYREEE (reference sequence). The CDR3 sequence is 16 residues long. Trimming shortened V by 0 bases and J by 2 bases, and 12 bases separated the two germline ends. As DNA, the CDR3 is TGTGCCAGCAGCTTGGGGGGGGAACGGGGCAATCAGCCCCAGCATTTT. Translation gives CASSLGGERGNQPQHF.

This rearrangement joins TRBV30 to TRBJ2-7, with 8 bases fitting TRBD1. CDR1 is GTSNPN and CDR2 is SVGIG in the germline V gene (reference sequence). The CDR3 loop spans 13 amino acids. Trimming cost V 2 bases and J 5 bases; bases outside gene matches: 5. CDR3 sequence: CAWSRTGSNEQYF. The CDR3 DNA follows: TGTGCCTGGAGTAGGACAGGGAGCAACGAGCAGTACTTC.

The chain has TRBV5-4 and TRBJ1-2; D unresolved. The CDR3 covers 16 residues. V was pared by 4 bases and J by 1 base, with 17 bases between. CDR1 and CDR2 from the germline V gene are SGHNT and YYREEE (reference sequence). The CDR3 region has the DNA TGTGCCAGCAGCGCGTCCCGACAAGACCTTAACTATGGCTACACCTTC. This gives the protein CASSASRQDLNYGYTF.

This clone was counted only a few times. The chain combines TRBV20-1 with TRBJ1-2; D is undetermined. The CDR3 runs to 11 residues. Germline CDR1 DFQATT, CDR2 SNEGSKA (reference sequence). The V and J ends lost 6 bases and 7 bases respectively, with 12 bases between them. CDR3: CSASLESGYTF. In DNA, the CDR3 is TGCAGTGCCAGCTTGGAATCTGGCTACACCTTC.

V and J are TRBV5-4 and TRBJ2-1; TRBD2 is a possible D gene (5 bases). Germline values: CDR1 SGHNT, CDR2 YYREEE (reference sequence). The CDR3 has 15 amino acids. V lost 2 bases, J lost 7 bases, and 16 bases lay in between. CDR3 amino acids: CASSFGSIGGNEQFF. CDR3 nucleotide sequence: TGTGCCAGCAGCTTCGGAAGTATCGGCGGGAATGAGCAGTTCTTC.

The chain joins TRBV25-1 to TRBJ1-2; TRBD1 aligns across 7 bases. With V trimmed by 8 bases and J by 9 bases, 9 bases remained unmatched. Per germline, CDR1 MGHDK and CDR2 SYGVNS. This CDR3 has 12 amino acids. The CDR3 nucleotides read TGTGCCAGCGGACCAGGGGGGGGAAGCTACACCTTC. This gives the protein CASGPGGGSYTF.

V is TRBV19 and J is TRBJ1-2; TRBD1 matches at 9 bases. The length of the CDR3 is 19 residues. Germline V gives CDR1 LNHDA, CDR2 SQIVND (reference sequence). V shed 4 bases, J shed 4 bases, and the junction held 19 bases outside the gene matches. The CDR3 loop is CASSTQGQGKTPLGYGYTF. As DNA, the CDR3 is TGTGCCAGTAGTACCCAGGGACAGGGAAAAACGCCATTAGGCTATGGCTACACCTTC.

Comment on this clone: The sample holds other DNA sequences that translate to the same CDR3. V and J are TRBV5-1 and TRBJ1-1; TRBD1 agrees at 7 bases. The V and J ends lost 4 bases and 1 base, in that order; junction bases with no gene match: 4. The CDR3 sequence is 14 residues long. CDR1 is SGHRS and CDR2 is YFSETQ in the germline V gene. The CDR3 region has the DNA TGCGCCAGCAGCCCGCGGACAGGGAACACTGAAGCTTTCTTT. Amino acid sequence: CASSPRTGNTEAFF.

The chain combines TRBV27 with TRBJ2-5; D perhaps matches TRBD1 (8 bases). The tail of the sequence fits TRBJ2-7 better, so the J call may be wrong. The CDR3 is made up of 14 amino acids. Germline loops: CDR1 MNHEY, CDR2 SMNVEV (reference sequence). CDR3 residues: CASRRTGTTYEQYF. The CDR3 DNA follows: TGTGCCAGCAGGAGGACAGGGACTACCTACGAGCAGTACTTC.

This chain's CDR3 is CASRLDRGYGYTF. CDR3 coding DNA: TGTGCCAGCAGACTAGACAGGGGATATGGCTACACCTTC. This sequence joins TRBV6-1 and TRBJ1-2, with 8 bases that match TRBD1. V was clipped by 6 bases and J by 5 bases; unmatched bases: 5. Germline-derived CDR1 and CDR2 are MNHNS and SASEGT. This CDR3 spans 13 amino acids.

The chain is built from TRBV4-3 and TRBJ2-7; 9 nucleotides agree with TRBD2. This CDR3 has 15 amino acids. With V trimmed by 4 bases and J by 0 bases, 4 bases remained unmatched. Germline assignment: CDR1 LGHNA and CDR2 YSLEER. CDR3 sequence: CASSPGLAYSYEQYF. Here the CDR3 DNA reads TGCGCCAGCAGCCCGGGACTAGCATACTCCTACGAGCAGTACTTC.

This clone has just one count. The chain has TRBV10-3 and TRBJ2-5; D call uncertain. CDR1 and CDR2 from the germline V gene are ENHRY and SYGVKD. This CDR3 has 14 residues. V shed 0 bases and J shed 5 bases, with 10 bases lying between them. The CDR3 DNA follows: TGTGCCATCAGTGAGTCGTTGGTTTTGGAGACCCAGTACTTC. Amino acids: CAISESLVLETQYF.

This chain's CDR3 is CTSAPGQWGGPANYGYTF. The CDR3 region has the DNA TGCACCAGCGCCCCCGGTCAATGGGGGGGACCCGCAAACTATGGCTACACCTTC. This rearrangement joins TRBV1 to TRBJ1-2. TRBV1 represents a pseudogene. The CDR3 loop spans 18 amino acids.

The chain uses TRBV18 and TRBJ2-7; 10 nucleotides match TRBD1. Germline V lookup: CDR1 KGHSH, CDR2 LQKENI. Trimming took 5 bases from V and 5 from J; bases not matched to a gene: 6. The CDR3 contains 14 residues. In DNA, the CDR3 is TGTGCCAGCTCAGCGACAGGGGGCTTAGACGAGCAGTACTTC. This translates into CASSATGGLDEQYF.

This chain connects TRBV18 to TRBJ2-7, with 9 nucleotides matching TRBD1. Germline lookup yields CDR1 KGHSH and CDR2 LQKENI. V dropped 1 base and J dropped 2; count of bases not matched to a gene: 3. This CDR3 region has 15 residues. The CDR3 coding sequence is TGTGCCAGCTCACCACGTGGGACAGGGCCCTACGAGCAGTACTTC. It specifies CASSPRGTGPYEQYF.

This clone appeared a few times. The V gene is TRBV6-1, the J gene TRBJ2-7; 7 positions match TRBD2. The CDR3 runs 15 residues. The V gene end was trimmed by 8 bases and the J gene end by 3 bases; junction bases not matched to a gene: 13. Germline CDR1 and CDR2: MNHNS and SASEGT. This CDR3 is CASGTEARGDYEQYF. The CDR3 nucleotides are TGTGCCAGCGGTACCGAAGCCCGGGGGGACTACGAGCAGTACTTC.

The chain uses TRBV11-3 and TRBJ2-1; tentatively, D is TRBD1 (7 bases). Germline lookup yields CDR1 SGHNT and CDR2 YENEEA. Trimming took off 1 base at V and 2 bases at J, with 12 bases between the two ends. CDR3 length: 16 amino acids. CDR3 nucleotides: TGTGCCAGCAGCTTAGCGGGCAGGGGGGCCTACAATGAGCAGTTCTTC. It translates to CASSLAGRGAYNEQFF.

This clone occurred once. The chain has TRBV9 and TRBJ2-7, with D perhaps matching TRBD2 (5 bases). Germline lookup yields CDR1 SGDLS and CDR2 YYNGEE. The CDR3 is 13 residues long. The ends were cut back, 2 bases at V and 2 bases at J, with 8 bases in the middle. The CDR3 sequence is CASSVIGTYEQYF. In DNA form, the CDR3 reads TGTGCCAGCAGCGTCATCGGGACCTACGAGCAGTACTTC. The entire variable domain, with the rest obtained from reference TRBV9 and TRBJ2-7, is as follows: DSGVTQTPKHLITATGQRVTLRCSPRSGDLSVYWYQQSLDQGLQFLIQYYNGEERAKGNILERFSAQQFPDLHSELNLSSLELGDSALYFCASSVIGTYEQYFGPGTRLTVT.

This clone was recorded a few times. CDR3 coding DNA: TGTGCCAGCTCTCCCCGGGGCGGGGAGCTGTTTTTT. Encoded protein: CASSPRGGELFF. The chain is built from TRBV7-3 and TRBJ2-2; possibly TRBD2 for D (5 bases). This CDR3 region has 12 residues. V shed 8 bases and J shed 7 bases, with 11 bases lying between them. The V gene's germline CDR1 is SGHTA and CDR2 FQGTGA.

CDR3 sequence: CARRVRTGVVEQYF. The CDR3 DNA reads TGTGCCAGACGGGTGAGGACAGGGGTGGTCGAGCAGTACTTC. The chain carries TRBV5-6 and TRBJ2-7; 9 bases match TRBD1. The germline CDR1 and CDR2 sequences are SGHDT and YYEEEE. V lost 8 bases to trimming and J lost 6 bases; unmatched junction nucleotides: 12. The CDR3 has 14 residues. The full variable domain, rest sourced from reference TRBV5-6 and TRBJ2-7, is DAGVTQSPTHLIKTRGQQVTLRCSPKSGHDTVSWYQQALGQGPQFIFQYYEEEERQRGNFPDRFSGHQFPNYSSELNVNALLLGDSALYLCARRVRTGVVEQYFGPGTRLTVT.

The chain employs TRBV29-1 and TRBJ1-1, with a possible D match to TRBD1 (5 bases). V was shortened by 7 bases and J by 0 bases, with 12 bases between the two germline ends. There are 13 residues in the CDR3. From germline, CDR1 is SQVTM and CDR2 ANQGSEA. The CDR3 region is CSGQGSLNTEAFF. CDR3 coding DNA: TGCAGCGGTCAGGGTTCCCTGAACACTGAAGCTTTCTTT.

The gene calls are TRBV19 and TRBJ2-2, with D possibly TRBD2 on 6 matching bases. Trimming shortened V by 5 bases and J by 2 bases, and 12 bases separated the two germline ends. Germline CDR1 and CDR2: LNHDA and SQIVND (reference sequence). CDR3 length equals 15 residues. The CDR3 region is CASSDAGTNTGELFF. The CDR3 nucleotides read TGTGCCAGTAGTGACGCCGGGACTAACACCGGGGAGCTGTTTTTT.

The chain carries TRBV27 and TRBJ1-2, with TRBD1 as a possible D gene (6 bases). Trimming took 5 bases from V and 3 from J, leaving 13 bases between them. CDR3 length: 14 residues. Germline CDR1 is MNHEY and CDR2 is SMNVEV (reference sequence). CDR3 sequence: CASSNGGAHYGYTF. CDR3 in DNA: TGTGCCAGCAGTAACGGGGGGGCGCACTATGGCTACACCTTC.

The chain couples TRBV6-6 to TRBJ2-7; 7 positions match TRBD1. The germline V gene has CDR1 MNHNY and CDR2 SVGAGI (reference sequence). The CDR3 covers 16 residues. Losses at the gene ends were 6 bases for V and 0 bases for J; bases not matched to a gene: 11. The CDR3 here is CASRMRGGTSSYEQYF. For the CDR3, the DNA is TGTGCCAGCAGGATGAGAGGGGGCACAAGCTCCTACGAGCAGTACTTC.

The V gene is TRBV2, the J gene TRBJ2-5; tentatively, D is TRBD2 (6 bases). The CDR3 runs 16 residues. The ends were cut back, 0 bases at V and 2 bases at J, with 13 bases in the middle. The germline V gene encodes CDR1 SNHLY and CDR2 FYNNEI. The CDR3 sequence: CASSEALSRGQETQYF. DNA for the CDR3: TGTGCCAGCAGTGAAGCCCTCTCCCGGGGGCAAGAGACCCAGTACTTC.

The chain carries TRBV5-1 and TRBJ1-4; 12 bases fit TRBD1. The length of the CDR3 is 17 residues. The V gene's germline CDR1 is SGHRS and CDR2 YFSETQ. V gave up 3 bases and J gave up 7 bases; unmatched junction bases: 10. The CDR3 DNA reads TGCGCCAGCAGCTCCGGGACAGGGGGCAGAAGGAGTGAAAAACTGTTTTTT. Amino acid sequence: CASSSGTGGRRSEKLFF.

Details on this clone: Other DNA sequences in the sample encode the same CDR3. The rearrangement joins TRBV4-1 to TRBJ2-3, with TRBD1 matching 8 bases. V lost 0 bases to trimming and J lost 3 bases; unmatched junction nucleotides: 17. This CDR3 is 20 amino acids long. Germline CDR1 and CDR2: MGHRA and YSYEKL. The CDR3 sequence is CASSQDPGTGLGSITDTQYF. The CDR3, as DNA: TGCGCCAGCAGCCAAGATCCCGGGACAGGCTTAGGGAGTATAACAGATACGCAGTATTTT.

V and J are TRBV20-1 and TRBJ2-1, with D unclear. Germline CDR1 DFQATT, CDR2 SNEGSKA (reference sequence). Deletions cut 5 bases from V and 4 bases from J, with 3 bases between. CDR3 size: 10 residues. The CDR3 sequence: CSAYYNEQFF. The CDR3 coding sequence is TGCAGTGCTTATTACAATGAGCAGTTCTTC.

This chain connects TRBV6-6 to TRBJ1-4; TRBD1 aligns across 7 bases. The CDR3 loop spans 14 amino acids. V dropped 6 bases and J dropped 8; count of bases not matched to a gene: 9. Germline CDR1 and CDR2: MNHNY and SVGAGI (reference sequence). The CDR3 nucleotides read TGTGCCAGCAGCCAGGTGGGGGGACAGGAAAAACTGTTTTTT. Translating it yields CASSQVGGQEKLFF.